This T cell receptor (beta chain) comes out of a study of lymphopenia after photon versus proton radiotherapy. The data were produced by immunoSEQ multiplex PCR, yet TCRdb's version contains in-frame clones alone and is incomplete. The sample lists 60,000 or so clones, around 88% occurring once. This CDR3 is built from 15 residues. V lost 8 bases and J 5 bases, leaving 18 bases between the germline ends. CDR1 is MRHNA, CDR2 SNTAGT, per germline. This TCR was recovered from a man aged 35-49 years with gastric cancer. The sample here was peripheral blood, taken from a patient treated with photon-based radiotherapy. This rearrangement joins TRBV6-4 to TRBJ2-2; D is unresolved. This chain's CDR3 is CASSPTALDTGELFF. Written as DNA, the CDR3 is TGTGCCAGCTCCCCCACAGCCCTGGATACCGGGGAGCTGTTTTTT.